Listed here are 20 T cell receptor beta chains from one sample, sequenced in a study of blood T cell repertoires in COVID-19. Only in-frame clones appear in the TCRdb table, and some are missing; sequencing was by immunoSEQ multiplex PCR. This table holds approximately 120,000 clones, approximately 83% found once. The sequenced sample consisted of peripheral blood. The receptors shown here come from an elderly man with active or convalescent COVID-19.

This clone was detected only once. The chain is built from TRBV4-1 and TRBJ2-3; TRBD2 matches at 10 bases. This CDR3 comprises 18 residues. CDR1 and CDR2 from the germline V gene are MGHRA and YSYEKL. Trimming removed 1 base from V and 2 bases from J; junction bases left unmatched: 9. CDR3 nucleotides: TGCGCCAGCAGCCAAGCAGTCCCTAGCGGGGGCTCCACAGATACGCAGTATTTT. This gives the protein CASSQAVPSGGSTDTQYF.

This clone was counted between two and nine times. V gene TRBV7-8 combines with J gene TRBJ2-7; D might be TRBD1 (5 bases). This CDR3 region has 14 residues. CDR1 and CDR2 (germline): SGHVS, FQNEAQ. Trimming took 8 bases from V and 0 from J, leaving 14 bases between them. CDR3 residues: CASAQGLNSYEQYF. CDR3 DNA sequence: TGTGCCAGCGCCCAGGGCCTCAACTCCTACGAGCAGTACTTC.

The V call is TRBV27, the J call TRBJ1-6; D not resolved. Germline assignment: CDR1 MNHEY and CDR2 SMNVEV (reference sequence). Trimming stripped 2 bases from V and 1 base from J, with 9 bases between. The CDR3 is 16 amino acids. In nucleotides, the CDR3 is TGTGCCAGCAGTTTACGGAGGGCTTCCTATAATTCACCCCTCCACTTT. It yields the protein CASSLRRASYNSPLHF.

This chain joins TRBV2 and TRBJ2-3; D is possibly TRBD1 (6 bases). Trimming removed 9 bases at V and 0 bases at J, with 13 bases between. The CDR3 has 14 residues. Germline CDR1 and CDR2: SNHLY and FYNNEI. CDR3 loop: CARNREISTDTQYF. In DNA form, the CDR3 reads TGTGCCAGGAACAGGGAGATTAGCACAGATACGCAGTATTTT.

The V call is TRBV5-6, the J call TRBJ1-2; 10 bases align to TRBD1. Germline trimming cut 6 bases from V and 1 base from J; bases unmatched to any gene: 9. This CDR3 region has 16 residues. The germline CDR1 and CDR2 sequences are SGHDT and YYEEEE. Here the CDR3 DNA reads TGTGCCAGCACCAGGGGACAGGGGAGATTTAACTATGGCTACACCTTC. Translated, it gives CASTRGQGRFNYGYTF.

V is TRBV6-5 and J is TRBJ1-5; 11 bases are shared with TRBD1. The CDR3 has 14 residues. The J segment lost 4 bases and the V segment lost 7 bases, leaving 3 bases of the junction unmatched. Germline loops: CDR1 MNHEY, CDR2 SVGAGI. The CDR3 DNA reads TGTGCCAGCAAGAGGGACAGGGGGAATCAGCCCCAGCATTTT. Its protein is CASKRDRGNQPQHF.

The chain has TRBV7-2 and TRBJ1-2; possible D gene TRBD1, 6 bases. CDR1 and CDR2 from the germline V gene are SGHTA and FQGNSA. The CDR3 covers 13 residues. V was cut by 4 bases and J by 4 bases, with 10 bases left in between. This CDR3 is CASSSQGTYGYTF. CDR3 nucleotides: TGTGCCAGCAGCTCACAGGGAACCTATGGCTACACCTTC.

The genes are TRBV19 and TRBJ1-5, with TRBD1 matching over 11 bases. V shed 3 bases and J 6 bases; nucleotides not matched to a gene: 7. Germline V gene data show CDR1 as LNHDA and CDR2 as SQIVND (reference sequence). The CDR3 sequence is 16 residues long. CDR3 bases: TGTGCCAGTAGTATCGTTCAGGGACAGGGGGGTCAGCCCCAGCATTTT. Protein sequence: CASSIVQGQGGQPQHF.

The chain carries TRBV19 and TRBJ1-1, with D possibly TRBD1 on 6 matching bases. Germline assignment: CDR1 LNHDA and CDR2 SQIVND (reference sequence). The CDR3 contains 11 residues. The V end was cut by 9 bases, the J end by 7 bases, with 12 bases between. CDR3 sequence: CASSGTLEAFF. DNA of the CDR3: TGTGCCAGCTCCGGGACACTTGAAGCTTTCTTT. Filled out from reference TRBV19 and TRBJ1-1, the complete variable domain reads DGGITQSPKYLFRKEGQNVTLSCEQNLNHDAMYWYRQDPGQGLRLIYYSQIVNDFQKGDIAEGYSVSREKKESFPLTVTSAQKNPTAFYLCASSGTLEAFFGQGTRLTVV.

The V call is TRBV11-2, the J call TRBJ2-6; D not certain. Germline V gene sequence: CDR1 SGHAT, CDR2 FQNNGV. CDR3 length: 18 residues. V gave up 5 bases and J gave up 0 bases, with 17 bases separating them. The CDR3 reads CASSARRFSGSGANVLTF. Here the CDR3 DNA reads TGTGCCAGCAGCGCCCGCCGGTTTAGTGGCTCTGGGGCCAACGTCCTGACTTTC.

The chain uses TRBV5-1 and TRBJ2-7; 11 bases match TRBD1. V lost 0 bases and J lost 3; bases outside the gene matches: 8. The CDR3 is 17 residues long. The germline V gene encodes CDR1 SGHRS and CDR2 YFSETQ. This CDR3 reads CASSLVRTGGSSYEQYF. DNA of the CDR3: TGCGCCAGCAGCTTGGTTCGGACAGGGGGCAGTAGCTACGAGCAGTACTTC.

This clone was seen only a few times. This chain uses TRBV2 with TRBJ2-2; TRBD1 is a possible D gene (6 bases). V was pared by 1 base and J by 8 bases, with 8 bases between. This CDR3 comprises 13 residues. The germline V gene has CDR1 SNHLY and CDR2 FYNNEI. CDR3 residues: CASSEGRGGELFF. As DNA, the CDR3 is TGTGCCAGCAGTGAAGGCAGGGGTGGGGAGCTGTTTTTT. The full variable domain, its missing parts supplied by reference TRBV2 and TRBJ2-2, is EPEVTQTPSHQVTQMGQEVILRCVPISNHLYFYWYRQILGQKVEFLVSFYNNEISEKSEIFDDQFSVERPDGSNFTLKIRSTKLEDSAMYFCASSEGRGGELFFGEGSRLTVL.

Only one count was recorded for this clone. V is TRBV19 and J is TRBJ1-1; D is possibly TRBD1 (6 bases). Trimming removed 3 bases from V and 0 bases from J, with 8 bases in between. The CDR3 contains 14 residues. Germline lookup yields CDR1 LNHDA and CDR2 SQIVND (reference sequence). The chain's CDR3 is CASSIDRMNTEAFF. The CDR3 DNA is TGTGCCAGTAGTATCGACAGGATGAACACTGAAGCTTTCTTT.

The gene calls are TRBV19 and TRBJ2-7, with a weak D call TRBD1 (6 bases). The V end was cut by 6 bases, the J end by 13 bases, with 19 bases between. CDR3 length: 12 residues. The germline gives CDR1 LNHDA, CDR2 SQIVND (reference sequence). DNA of the CDR3: TGTGCCAGTAGCCAAAACTCCGGGACACAATACTTC. The encoded protein is CASSQNSGTQYF.

The chain combines TRBV9 with TRBJ2-3, with 8 bases lining up with TRBD2. The V segment lost 2 bases and the J segment 0 bases; nucleotides outside the gene matches: 2. This CDR3 is 15 amino acids long. CDR1 and CDR2 (germline): SGDLS, YYNGEE. CDR3 sequence reads: CASSVREGSTDTQYF. The CDR3 bases are TGTGCCAGCAGCGTCCGGGAGGGGAGCACAGATACGCAGTATTTT.

The J gene is TRBJ2-7, the V gene TRBV6-5; possible D gene TRBD2, 5 bases. Germline V gives CDR1 MNHEY, CDR2 SVGAGI. The ends were cut back, 5 bases at V and 2 bases at J, with 13 bases in the middle. This CDR3 region has 14 residues. Here the CDR3 reads CASSQAGLPYEQYF. The CDR3 DNA follows: TGTGCCAGCAGTCAGGCCGGACTCCCCTACGAGCAGTACTTC.

The rearrangement joins TRBV28 to TRBJ1-2, with D unclear. Per germline, CDR1 MDHEN and CDR2 SYDVKM. CDR3 size: 12 residues. The DNA of the CDR3 is TGTGCTTCGCAGGCAGGAACTGATGGCTACACCTTC. As protein: CASQAGTDGYTF.

The CDR3 protein is CASSRQDSYEQYF. The CDR3 DNA follows: TGTGCCAGCAGTCGACAGGACTCCTACGAGCAGTACTTC. The chain joins TRBV3-1 (or the pseudogene TRBV3-2) to TRBJ2-7; D may be TRBD1 (6 bases). The CDR3 consists of 13 residues. V lost 6 bases and J 0 bases, leaving 9 bases between the germline ends. In germline, CDR1 is LGHDT, CDR2 YNNKEL (reference sequence).

The V gene is TRBV6-6, the J gene TRBJ2-7; tentative D call: TRBD1 (6 bases). The CDR3 loop spans 13 amino acids. Germline-derived CDR1 and CDR2 are MNHNY and SVGAGI (reference sequence). The V end lost 7 bases, the J end lost 0 bases, and 10 bases lay between the germline ends. This CDR3 reads CASNGQYSYEQYF. The CDR3 region has the DNA TGTGCCAGCAACGGACAGTACTCCTACGAGCAGTACTTC.

The chain links TRBV19 to TRBJ2-4; 7 positions agree with TRBD2. The germline gives CDR1 LNHDA, CDR2 SQIVND (reference sequence). J gave up 0 bases and V 5 bases, and 7 bases lay outside the gene matches. The CDR3 has 16 amino acids. In DNA, the CDR3 is TGTGCCAGTAGTCTACCGGGGGGAATAGCCAAAAACATTCAGTACTTC. As protein: CASSLPGGIAKNIQYF.